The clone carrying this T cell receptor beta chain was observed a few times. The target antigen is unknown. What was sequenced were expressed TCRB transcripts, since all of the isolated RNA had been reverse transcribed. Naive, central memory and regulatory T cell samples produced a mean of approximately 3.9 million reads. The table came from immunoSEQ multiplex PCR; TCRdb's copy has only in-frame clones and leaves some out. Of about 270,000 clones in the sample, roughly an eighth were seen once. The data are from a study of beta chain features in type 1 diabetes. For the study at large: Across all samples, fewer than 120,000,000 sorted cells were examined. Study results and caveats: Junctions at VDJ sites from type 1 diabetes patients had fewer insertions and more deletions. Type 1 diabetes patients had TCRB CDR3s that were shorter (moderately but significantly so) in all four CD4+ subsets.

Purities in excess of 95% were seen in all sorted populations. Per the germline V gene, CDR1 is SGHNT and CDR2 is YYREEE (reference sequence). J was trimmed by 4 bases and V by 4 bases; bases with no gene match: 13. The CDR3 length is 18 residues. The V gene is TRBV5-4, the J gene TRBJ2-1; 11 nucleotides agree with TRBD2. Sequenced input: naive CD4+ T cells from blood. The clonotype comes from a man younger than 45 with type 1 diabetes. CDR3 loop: CASSAGTSGQVIYNEQFF. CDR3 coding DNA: TGTGCCAGCAGCGCGGGGACTAGCGGACAAGTGATATACAATGAGCAGTTCTTC.